This T cell receptor (beta chain) appears in the sequencing data of a study of blood T cell repertoires in COVID-19. Study background: The study drew acute and convalescent COVID-19 samples from the United States, Italy and Spain.

Per the study methods: For nucleated cells, counts were estimated from reference gene primer amplification. Here immunoSEQ multiplex PCR was the method, and the copy in TCRdb shows in-frame clones only, minus some. Clonal size and the V and J genes are those of that table, whereas D and trimming came from the DNA. The repertoire holds over 150,000 clones, with roughly 80% as singletons. Germline V CDR1 and CDR2: SGDLS, YYNGEE. This CDR3 region has 18 residues. The V segment lost 3 bases and the J segment 1 base; nucleotides outside the gene matches: 14. Sequenced material: peripheral blood. This chain links TRBV9 with TRBJ1-1, with 8 bases lining up with TRBD1. This TCR derives from a human donor in a cohort sampled during active COVID-19. CDR3 loop: CASSDIGQGISKNTEAFF. CDR3 sequence (DNA): TGTGCCAGCAGCGATATTGGACAGGGAATTTCCAAGAACACTGAAGCTTTCTTT. Full variable domain (remainder filled in from reference TRBV9 and TRBJ1-1): DSGVTQTPKHLITATGQRVTLRCSPRSGDLSVYWYQQSLDQGLQFLIQYYNGEERAKGNILERFSAQQFPDLHSELNLSSLELGDSALYFCASSDIGQGISKNTEAFFGQGTRLTVV.